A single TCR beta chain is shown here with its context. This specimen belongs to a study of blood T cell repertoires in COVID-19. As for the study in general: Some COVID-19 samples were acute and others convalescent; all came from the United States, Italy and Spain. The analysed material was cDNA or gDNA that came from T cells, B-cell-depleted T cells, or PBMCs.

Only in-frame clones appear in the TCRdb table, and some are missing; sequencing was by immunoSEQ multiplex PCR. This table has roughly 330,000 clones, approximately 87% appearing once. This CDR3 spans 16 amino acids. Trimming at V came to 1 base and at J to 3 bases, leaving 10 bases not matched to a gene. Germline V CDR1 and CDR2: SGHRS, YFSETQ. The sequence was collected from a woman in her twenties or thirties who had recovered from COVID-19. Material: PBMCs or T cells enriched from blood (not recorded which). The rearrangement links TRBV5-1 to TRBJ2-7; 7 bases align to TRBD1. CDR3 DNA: TGCGCCAGCAGCTTGCTACAGGGGTCTTCTCGCTACGAGCAGTACTTC. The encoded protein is CASSLLQGSSRYEQYF.